The 21 T cell receptor beta chains in this list originate from one sample, sequenced in a study of blood T cell repertoires in COVID-19. Libraries were prepared by immunoSEQ multiplex PCR; TCRdb keeps only in-frame clonotypes and omits some of them. This sample has about 150,000 clones, with 70% to 90% found just once. The source material was peripheral blood. The receptors shown here come from a woman in her forties with active or convalescent COVID-19.

The chain employs TRBV15 and TRBJ2-7, with 7 positions matching TRBD1. The CDR3 loop spans 15 amino acids. From germline, CDR1 is LNHNV and CDR2 YYDKDF (reference sequence). V lost 0 bases and J lost 2; bases outside the gene matches: 4. CDR3 in amino acids: CATSRDTGQPYEQYF. CDR3 coding DNA: TGTGCCACCAGCAGAGATACGGGACAGCCCTACGAGCAGTACTTC.

Concerning this clone itself: A junction end diverges from the germline sequence, so it may reflect a read error. The chain recombines TRBV4-1 with TRBJ2-7; a weak D match, TRBD2 (6 bases). CDR3 size: 14 residues. Germline-derived CDR1 and CDR2 are MGHRA and YSYEKL. The CDR3 is CASNQERRDYEQYF. DNA for the CDR3: TGCGCCAGCAACCAAGAACGGCGGGACTACGAGCAGTACTTC.

This clone occurred once. This chain links TRBV7-9 with TRBJ1-1, with a weak D call TRBD1 (6 bases). Trimming stripped 7 bases from V and 3 bases from J, with 15 bases between. Germline loops: CDR1 SEHNR, CDR2 FQNEAQ (reference sequence). The CDR3 contains 14 residues. The CDR3 region is CASTMNRADTEAFF. The CDR3 bases are TGTGCCAGCACTATGAACAGGGCCGACACTGAAGCTTTCTTT.

The chain combines TRBV25-1 with TRBJ1-2, with D maybe TRBD1 (6 bases). Trimming stripped 3 bases from V and 3 bases from J, with 14 bases between. CDR1 MGHDK and CDR2 SYGVNS come from the germline V gene. This CDR3 spans 15 amino acids. Here the CDR3 reads CASSESQGTYYGYTF. Written as DNA, the CDR3 is TGTGCCAGCAGTGAGTCCCAGGGGACCTACTATGGCTACACCTTC.

The chain employs TRBV28 and TRBJ2-1; 11 bases align to TRBD2. With V trimmed by 11 bases and J by 2 bases, 2 bases remained unmatched. Germline V gene lookup returns CDR1 MDHEN and CDR2 SYDVKM. This CDR3 has 13 residues. CDR3: CAAGLAAYNEQFF. The CDR3 DNA reads TGTGCCGCGGGACTAGCGGCCTACAATGAGCAGTTCTTC.

This chain links TRBV29-1 with TRBJ1-4; 8 bases are a match to TRBD1. Germline V CDR1 and CDR2: SQVTM, ANQGSEA. The CDR3 sequence is 15 residues long. The junction had 8 bases not matched to a gene; V was cut back by 0 bases and J by 8 bases. The CDR3 reads CSVEDETGGGEKLFF. Written as DNA, the CDR3 is TGCAGCGTTGAAGATGAAACAGGGGGAGGGGAAAAACTGTTTTTT.

The chain recombines TRBV5-1 with TRBJ2-7, with TRBD1 as a possible D gene (6 bases). The CDR3 sequence is 16 residues long. The V end was cut by 0 bases, the J end by 2 bases, with 15 bases between. Germline loops: CDR1 SGHRS, CDR2 YFSETQ. The CDR3 nucleotides are TGCGCCAGCAGCTTGGCCGGACAGACTCTAGCCTACGAGCAGTACTTC. Encoded protein: CASSLAGQTLAYEQYF.

V gene TRBV7-2 combines with J gene TRBJ1-6, with 8 bases matching TRBD1. This CDR3 region has 15 residues. Germline CDR1 and CDR2: SGHTA and FQGNSA. The V and J ends lost 1 base and 9 bases, in that order; junction bases with no gene match: 5. CDR3 sequence reads: CASSLGQGYRSPLHF. The DNA for the CDR3 is TGTGCCAGCAGCTTAGGACAGGGGTATCGTTCACCCCTCCACTTT.

In nucleotides, the CDR3 is TGTGCCACCAGTGAACCTCGGGAAACTAATGAAAAACTGTTTTTT. This translates into CATSEPRETNEKLFF. The rearrangement joins TRBV24-1 to TRBJ1-4; no clear D gene. V was pared by 4 bases and J by 1 base, with 9 bases between. The CDR3 is 15 residues long. Germline lookup yields CDR1 KGHDR and CDR2 SFDVKD.

The rearrangement links TRBV10-1 to TRBJ2-7; perhaps TRBD2 as D (6 bases). Germline CDR1 reads WNHNN; CDR2 reads SYGVQD (reference sequence). Trimming removed 4 bases from V and 3 bases from J, with 7 bases in between. The CDR3 has 12 residues. The CDR3 is CASSGRVYEQYF. In DNA, the CDR3 is TGCGCCAGCAGTGGGAGGGTCTACGAGCAGTACTTC.

V and J are TRBV5-5 and TRBJ2-7; D is ambiguous. The CDR3 totals 15 residues. The V end lost 4 bases, the J end lost 3 bases, and 17 bases lay between the germline ends. Germline CDR1 SGHKS, CDR2 YYEKEE (reference sequence). CDR3 nucleotides: TGTGCCAGCAGCCGCGGTGGCGGCGAACGCTACGAGCAGTACTTC. This sequence encodes CASSRGGGERYEQYF.

The chain links TRBV9 to TRBJ1-4; a weak D match, TRBD1 (6 bases). The germline V and J ends were trimmed by 3 bases and 10 bases, with 10 bases remaining between them. Germline values: CDR1 SGDLS, CDR2 YYNGEE. The CDR3 contains 12 residues. The CDR3 protein is CASSEDSGKLFF. The CDR3 nucleotides are TGTGCCAGCAGCGAGGACAGTGGAAAACTGTTTTTT.

This chain joins TRBV29-1 and TRBJ1-2; TRBD1 aligns across 8 bases. V dropped 6 bases and J dropped 4; count of bases not matched to a gene: 4. Germline CDR1 SQVTM, CDR2 ANQGSEA. The CDR3 has 12 residues. CDR3 sequence reads: CSVAGTGYGYTF. CDR3 sequence (DNA): TGCAGCGTGGCCGGGACAGGCTATGGCTACACCTTC.

By proportion, this clone is medium-sized. The chain is built from TRBV2 and TRBJ1-1; 8 bases match TRBD1. Trimming at V came to 8 bases and at J to 4 bases, leaving 6 bases not matched to a gene. Germline V gives CDR1 SNHLY, CDR2 FYNNEI. The CDR3 spans 13 residues. The CDR3 reads CASGQGEGTEAFF. The CDR3 DNA reads as TGTGCCAGCGGACAGGGTGAGGGCACTGAAGCTTTCTTT.

The V and J genes are TRBV7-2 and TRBJ2-7; 7 bases line up with TRBD2. With V trimmed by 4 bases and J by 4 bases, 10 bases remained unmatched. The length of the CDR3 is 15 residues. Per the germline V gene, CDR1 is SGHTA and CDR2 is FQGNSA. The CDR3 DNA sequence: TGTGCCAGCAGCTCATCCCGGGAGGCTTTTTACGAGCAGTACTTC. This sequence encodes CASSSSREAFYEQYF.

The chain carries TRBV19 and TRBJ1-5; D ambiguous. This CDR3 region has 13 residues. Germline V gene lookup returns CDR1 LNHDA and CDR2 SQIVND (reference sequence). The V and J ends lost 0 bases and 9 bases respectively, with 9 bases between them. CDR3 DNA: TGTGCCAGTAGTATAGACCTCAGCGGGCCCCAGCATTTT. Protein product: CASSIDLSGPQHF.

The chain has TRBV28 and TRBJ2-5; a weak D match, TRBD2 (6 bases). CDR3 length: 14 amino acids. CDR1 is MDHEN, CDR2 SYDVKM, per germline. V lost 3 bases to trimming and J lost 3 bases, with 11 bases between them. The DNA of the CDR3 is TGTGCCAGCAGTTTGGGGGGTAGGGAAGAGACCCAGTACTTC. Protein sequence: CASSLGGREETQYF.

This CDR3 reads CASSQGGVTNEKLFF. CDR3 nucleotides: TGTGCCAGCAGCCAAGGGGGGGTGACTAATGAAAAACTGTTTTTT. This chain uses TRBV6-5 with TRBJ1-4; a weak D match, TRBD1 (6 bases). CDR3 length equals 15 residues. V gave up 6 bases and J gave up 2 bases, with 13 bases separating them. Germline-derived CDR1 and CDR2 are MNHEY and SVGAGI.

This clone was seen only once. This chain connects TRBV2 to TRBJ1-1; TRBD1 matches 8 bases. With V trimmed by 7 bases and J by 3 bases, 4 bases remained unmatched. CDR1 and CDR2 from the germline V gene are SNHLY and FYNNEI. CDR3 size: 13 residues. CDR3 sequence (DNA): TGTGCCAGCACCTACAGGGGGGACACTGAAGCTTTCTTT. Amino acid sequence: CASTYRGDTEAFF.

The J gene is TRBJ1-5, the V gene TRBV2; TRBD1 aligns across 9 bases. The germline CDR1 and CDR2 sequences are SNHLY and FYNNEI. The ends lost 9 bases at V and 9 bases at J; junction bases unmatched: 12. CDR3 length equals 14 residues. CDR3 region: CASGRDRDSGPQHF. The CDR3 DNA reads as TGTGCCAGTGGCAGGGACAGGGACTCAGGGCCCCAGCATTTT.

The rearrangement links TRBV10-3 to TRBJ2-7; the match to TRBD2 covers 7 bases. Germline lookup yields CDR1 ENHRY and CDR2 SYGVKD. V lost 3 bases, J lost 4 bases, and 6 bases stayed unmatched. The CDR3 totals 14 residues. The CDR3 nucleotides are TGTGCCATCAGTGAATCCAGCGGGGTTTACGAGCAGTACTTC. Translated: CAISESSGVYEQYF.